This is a list of T cell receptor beta chains from one sample in a study of CD8+CD57+ T cells in acquired aplastic anemia. A single record per CDR3 protein comes from TCRdb applying MiXCR to the reads. The sample carries some 280,000 distinct CDR3 sequences, 50% to 70% recorded once. Sequenced: sorted CD4+, CD8+, or CD8+CD57+ T cells (not recorded which) from PBMCs. The receptors come from a human donor with severe aplastic anemia or a healthy control (not recorded which). Both conserved end residues are part of each CDR3. Fields, in order: clone size, V gene, J gene, D gene, CDR3 DNA, CDR3 protein. A D gene is named only where the DNA matches it firmly. Size is omitted from some rows. Given values are once, few, many or a class for expanded clones.

NA	TRBV9	TRBJ2-3	NA	TGTGCCAGCGGCGTTGTAGAAGATACGCAGTATTTT	CASGVVEDTQYF
NA	TRBV7-9	TRBJ2-4	TRBD2	TGTGCCAGCAGCTTTACCTCGGGGACTAGCGGATCTCTAGCCAAAAACATTCAGTACTTC	CASSFTSGTSGSLAKNIQYF
NA	TRBV29-1	TRBJ1-1	NA	TGCAGCTTAAGGGGTGAACTGAACACTGAAGCTTTCTTT	CSLRGELNTEAFF
many	TRBV19	TRBJ2-1	TRBD1	TGTGCCAGTAGTGTCCACGGGACAGGGAGGGACAATGAGCAGTTCTTC	CASSVHGTGRDNEQFF
NA	TRBV20-1	TRBJ1-1	NA	TGCAGTGCTATCTGGCCGGTCGGTCACACTGAAGCTTTCTTT	CSAIWPVGHTEAFF
NA	TRBV7-9	TRBJ1-6	NA	TGTGCCAGCAGCTCAGATGTCAGGTCCTTTAATTCACCCCTCCACTTT	CASSSDVRSFNSPLHF
once	TRBV20-1	TRBJ2-3	NA	TGCAGTACTGTTAGCCGACCTACAGATACGCAGTATTTT	CSTVSRPTDTQYF
few	TRBV15	TRBJ2-6	TRBD1	TGTGCCACCAGCAGACGGACAGGGGGTATCAGCTCTGGGGCCAACGTCCTGACTTTC	CATSRRTGGISSGANVLTF
NA	TRBV19	TRBJ1-3	NA	TGTGCCAGTAGTTTAGCGGGCAGCGGAGAGACCATATATTTT	CASSLAGSGETIYF
NA	TRBV20-1	TRBJ2-7	TRBD2	TGCAGTGCTAGAGAGCAAGCGGGGGGGGACTACGAGCAGTACTTC	CSAREQAGGDYEQYF
NA	TRBV10-3	TRBJ1-1	NA	TGTGCCATCAGTGACGGGACTCTCAACATTGCTGAAGCTTTCTTT	CAISDGTLNIAEAFF
NA	TRBV4-1	TRBJ2-7	NA	TGTGCCAGCAGCTTAGGTTCGGGCAGCGGCGAGCAGTACTTC	CASSLGSGSGEQYF
NA	TRBV29-1	TRBJ1-2	NA	TGCAGCGTCGGCCCCGACAGGTGGGACTATGGCTACACCTTC	CSVGPDRWDYGYTF
NA	TRBV6-5	TRBJ2-7	NA	TGTGCCAGCAGTTACTCGATCGAGAACGAGCAGTACTTC	CASSYSIENEQYF
NA	TRBV15	TRBJ2-2	TRBD1	TGTGCCACCAGCAGAGATGGGCAGGGGGCCTTGAACACCGGGGAGCTGTTTTTT	CATSRDGQGALNTGELFF
once	TRBV20-1	TRBJ2-1	NA	TGCAGTGCTAGAGTCCCTGGGGTGACCTGGGAGCTGTTCTTC	CSARVPGVTWELFF
few	TRBV3-1	TRBJ1-6	NA	TGTGCCAGCAGCCAAGGTCCGGGCTATTCACCCCTCCACTTT	CASSQGPGYSPLHF
NA	TRBV7-3	TRBJ2-1	NA	TGTGCCAGCAGCTTAGGGTTAAGGAGAGTGGGGGATGAGCAGTTCTTC	CASSLGLRRVGDEQFF
NA	TRBV20-1	TRBJ2-3	NA	TGCAGTGCCACGACTAGACAGTATTTT	CSATTRQYF
NA	TRBV10-3	TRBJ2-1	TRBD2	TGTGCCATCAGTGAGGGACTAGCGGGGTACAATGAGCAGTTCTTC	CAISEGLAGYNEQFF
NA	TRBV9	TRBJ2-1	TRBD2	TGTGCCAGCAGCGTAGCTAGCGGGGCTGGAAATGAGCAGTTCTTC	CASSVASGAGNEQFF
few	TRBV7-9	TRBJ2-5	TRBD2	TGTGCCAGCAGCTTAGATCCGGCTAGCGGGGGAGGGACCCAGTACTTC	CASSLDPASGGGTQYF